This TCR beta chain derives from a study of blood T cell repertoires in COVID-19. Sequenced by immunoSEQ multiplex PCR; TCRdb stores in-frame clones only, minus some. The sample consists of fewer than 400,000 clones, roughly 90% of them appearing once. Trimming removed 3 bases at V and 5 bases at J, with 13 bases between. The germline V gene has CDR1 LNHDA and CDR2 SQIVND (reference sequence). This CDR3 is built from 14 residues. J is TRBJ2-5 and V is TRBV19; TRBD1 might be the D (5 bases). Input material: PBMCs or T cells enriched from blood (not recorded which). The source is a woman aged 25 to 39 who had recovered from COVID-19. CDR3 nucleotide sequence: TGTGCCAGTAGTATTCAGGGCCCTGGGGAGACCCAGTACTTC. Its protein product is CASSIQGPGETQYF.